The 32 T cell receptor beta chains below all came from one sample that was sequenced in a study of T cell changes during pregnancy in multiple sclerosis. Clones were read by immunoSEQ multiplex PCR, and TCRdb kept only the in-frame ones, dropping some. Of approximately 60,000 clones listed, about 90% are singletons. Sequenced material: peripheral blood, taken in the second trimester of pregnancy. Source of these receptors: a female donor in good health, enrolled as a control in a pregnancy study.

The DNA of the CDR3 is TGTGCCAGCAGCTGGGGAGAGGGCTCCTACGAGCAGTACTTC. This gives the protein CASSWGEGSYEQYF. J is TRBJ2-7 and V is TRBV7-2; D is possibly TRBD2 (5 bases). The CDR3 covers 14 residues. From germline, CDR1 is SGHTA and CDR2 FQGNSA. V lost 4 bases to trimming and J lost 0 bases, with 10 bases between them.

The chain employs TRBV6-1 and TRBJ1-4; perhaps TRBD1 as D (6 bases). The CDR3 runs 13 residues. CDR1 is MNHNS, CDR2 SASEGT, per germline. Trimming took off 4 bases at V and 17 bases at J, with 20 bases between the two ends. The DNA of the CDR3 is TGTGCCAGCAGTGGGACAGCACAGGACCGTTGTTTTTTT. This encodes CASSGTAQDRCFF.

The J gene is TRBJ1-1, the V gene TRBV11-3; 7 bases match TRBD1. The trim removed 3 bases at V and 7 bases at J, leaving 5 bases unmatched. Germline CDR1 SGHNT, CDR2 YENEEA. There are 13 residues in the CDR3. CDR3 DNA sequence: TGTGCCAGCAGCTTGGGGACAGCGCGTGAAGCTTTCTTT. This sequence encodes CASSLGTAREAFF.

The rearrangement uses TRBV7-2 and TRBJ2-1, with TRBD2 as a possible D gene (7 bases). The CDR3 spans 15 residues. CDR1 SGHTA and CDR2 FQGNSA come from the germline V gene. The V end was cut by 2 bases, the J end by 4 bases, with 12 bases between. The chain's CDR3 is CASSLTGGWYNEQFF. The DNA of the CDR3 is TGTGCCAGCAGCTTAACGGGGGGCTGGTACAATGAGCAGTTCTTC.

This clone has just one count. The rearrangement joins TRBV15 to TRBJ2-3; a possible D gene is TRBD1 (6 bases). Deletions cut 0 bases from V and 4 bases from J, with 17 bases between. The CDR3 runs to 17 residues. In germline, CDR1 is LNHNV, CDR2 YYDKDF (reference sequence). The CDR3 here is CATSRDPRDKGPDTQYF. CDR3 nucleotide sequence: TGTGCCACCAGCAGAGATCCCCGGGACAAGGGGCCAGATACGCAGTATTTT.

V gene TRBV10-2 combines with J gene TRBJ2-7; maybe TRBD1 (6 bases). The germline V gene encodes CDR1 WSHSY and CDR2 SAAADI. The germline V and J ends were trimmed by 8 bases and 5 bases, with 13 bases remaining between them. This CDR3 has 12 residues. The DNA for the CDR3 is TGCGCCAGCGGCCAGGGGAGCAACGAGCAGTACTTC. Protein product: CASGQGSNEQYF.

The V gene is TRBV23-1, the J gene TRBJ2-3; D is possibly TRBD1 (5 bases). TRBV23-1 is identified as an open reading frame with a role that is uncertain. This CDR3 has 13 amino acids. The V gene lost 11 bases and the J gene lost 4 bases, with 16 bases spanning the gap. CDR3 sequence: CAGKGRASDTQYF. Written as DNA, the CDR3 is TGCGCCGGGAAGGGCAGGGCGTCAGATACGCAGTATTTT.

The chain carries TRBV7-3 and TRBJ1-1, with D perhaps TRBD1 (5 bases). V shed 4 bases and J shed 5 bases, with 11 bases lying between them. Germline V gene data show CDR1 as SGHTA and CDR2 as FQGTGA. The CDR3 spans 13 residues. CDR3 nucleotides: TGTGCCAGCAGCTCGGTTGGGGGGACTGAAGCTTTCTTT. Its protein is CASSSVGGTEAFF.

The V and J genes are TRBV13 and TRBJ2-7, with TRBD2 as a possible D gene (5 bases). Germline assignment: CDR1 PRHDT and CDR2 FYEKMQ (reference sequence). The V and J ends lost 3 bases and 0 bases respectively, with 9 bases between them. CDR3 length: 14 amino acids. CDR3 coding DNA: TGTGCCAGCAGCTTCAGCGGAAGCTCCTACGAGCAGTACTTC. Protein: CASSFSGSSYEQYF.

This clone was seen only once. This chain's CDR3 is CASTLVRQSSGNTIYF. CDR3 nucleotide sequence: TGTGCCAGCACCCTTGTACGACAGAGCTCTGGAAACACCATATATTTT. The chain uses TRBV6-6 and TRBJ1-3, with a tentative D call TRBD1 (5 bases). This CDR3 comprises 16 residues. Trimming took 7 bases from V and 0 from J, leaving 16 bases between them. Germline V gene sequence: CDR1 MNHNY, CDR2 SVGAGI (reference sequence).

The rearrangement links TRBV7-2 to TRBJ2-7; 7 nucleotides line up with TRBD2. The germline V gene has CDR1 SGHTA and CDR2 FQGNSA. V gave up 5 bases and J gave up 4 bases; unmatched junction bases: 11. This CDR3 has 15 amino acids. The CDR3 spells CASSTAGTGVYEQYF. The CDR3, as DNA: TGTGCCAGCAGCACAGCGGGAACAGGAGTATACGAGCAGTACTTC.

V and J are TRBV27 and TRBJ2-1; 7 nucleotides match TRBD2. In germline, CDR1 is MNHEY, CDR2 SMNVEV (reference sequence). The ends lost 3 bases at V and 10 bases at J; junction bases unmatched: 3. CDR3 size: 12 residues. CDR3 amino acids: CASSFSGIEQFF. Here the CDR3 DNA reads TGTGCCAGCAGTTTCAGCGGGATAGAGCAGTTCTTC.

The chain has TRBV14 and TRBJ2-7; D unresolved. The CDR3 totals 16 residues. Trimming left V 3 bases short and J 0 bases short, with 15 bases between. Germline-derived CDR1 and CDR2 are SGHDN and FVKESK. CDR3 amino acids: CASSHLGALSSYEQYF. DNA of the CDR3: TGTGCCAGCAGCCACCTAGGAGCCCTAAGCTCCTACGAGCAGTACTTC.

CDR3 loop: CAISRDRGIAEAFF. For the CDR3, the DNA is TGTGCCATCAGTAGGGACAGGGGTATCGCTGAAGCTTTCTTT. V and J are TRBV10-3 and TRBJ1-1; TRBD1 agrees at 10 bases. In germline, CDR1 is ENHRY, CDR2 SYGVKD. The ends lost 5 bases at V and 6 bases at J; junction bases unmatched: 6. CDR3 length equals 14 residues.

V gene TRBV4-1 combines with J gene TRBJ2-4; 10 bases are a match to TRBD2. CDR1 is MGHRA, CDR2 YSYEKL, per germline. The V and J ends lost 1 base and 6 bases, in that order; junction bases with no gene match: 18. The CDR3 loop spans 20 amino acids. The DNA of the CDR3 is TGCGCCAGCAGCCAAGGCTGGCTAGCGGGAGTAACTAGCCGAGGAAACATTCAGTACTTC. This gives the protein CASSQGWLAGVTSRGNIQYF.

The CDR3 here is CASSSGQGGNTIYF. The CDR3 nucleotides read TGTGCCAGCAGTTCAGGACAGGGGGGAAACACCATATATTTT. The chain carries TRBV28 and TRBJ1-3; 9 nucleotides match TRBD1. Germline V gives CDR1 MDHEN, CDR2 SYDVKM. V dropped 4 bases and J dropped 4; count of bases not matched to a gene: 2. The CDR3 loop spans 14 amino acids.

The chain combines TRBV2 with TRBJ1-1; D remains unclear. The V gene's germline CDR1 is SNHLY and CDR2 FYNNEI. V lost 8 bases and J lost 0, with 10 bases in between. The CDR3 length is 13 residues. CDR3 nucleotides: TGTGCCAGCTCTATCTTCATGAACACTGAAGCTTTCTTT. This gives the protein CASSIFMNTEAFF.

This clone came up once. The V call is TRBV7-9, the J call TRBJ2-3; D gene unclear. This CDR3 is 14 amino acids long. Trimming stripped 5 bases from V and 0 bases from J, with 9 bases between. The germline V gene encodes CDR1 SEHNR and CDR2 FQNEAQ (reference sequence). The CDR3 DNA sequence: TGTGCCAGCAGCAGACACCAAAGCACAGATACGCAGTATTTT. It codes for CASSRHQSTDTQYF. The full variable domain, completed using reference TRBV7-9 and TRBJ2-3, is DTGVSQNPRHKITKRGQNVTFRCDPISEHNRLYWYRQTLGQGPEFLTYFQNEAQLEKSRLLSDRFSAERPKGSFSTLEIQRTEQGDSAMYLCASSRHQSTDTQYFGPGTRLTVL.

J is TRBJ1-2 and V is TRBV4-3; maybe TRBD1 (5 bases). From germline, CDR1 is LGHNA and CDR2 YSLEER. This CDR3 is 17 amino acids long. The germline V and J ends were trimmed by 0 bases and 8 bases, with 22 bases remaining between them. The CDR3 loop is CASSQDTPAGRGRGYTF. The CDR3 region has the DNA TGCGCCAGCAGCCAAGATACCCCCGCGGGGAGGGGTCGGGGCTACACCTTC.

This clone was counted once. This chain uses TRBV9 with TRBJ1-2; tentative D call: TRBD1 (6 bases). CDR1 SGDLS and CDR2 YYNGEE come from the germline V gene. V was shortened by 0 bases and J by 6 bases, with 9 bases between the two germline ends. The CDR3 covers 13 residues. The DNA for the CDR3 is TGTGCCAGCAGCGTAGGGGCAGGGGATGGCTACACCTTC. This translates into CASSVGAGDGYTF.

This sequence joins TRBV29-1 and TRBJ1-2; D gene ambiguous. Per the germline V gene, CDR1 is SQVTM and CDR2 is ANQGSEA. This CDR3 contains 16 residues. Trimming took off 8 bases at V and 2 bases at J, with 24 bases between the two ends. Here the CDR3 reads CSSAARASDLNYGYTF. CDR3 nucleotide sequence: TGCAGCTCCGCGGCTCGAGCCAGCGATTTAAACTATGGCTACACCTTC.

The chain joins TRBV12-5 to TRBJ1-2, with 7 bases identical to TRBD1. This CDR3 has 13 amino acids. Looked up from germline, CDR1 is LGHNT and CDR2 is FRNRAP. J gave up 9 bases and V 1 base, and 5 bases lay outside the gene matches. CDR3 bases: TGTGCTAGTGGTTTGGGCAGGGGGGAGAGCTACACCTTC. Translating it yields CASGLGRGESYTF.

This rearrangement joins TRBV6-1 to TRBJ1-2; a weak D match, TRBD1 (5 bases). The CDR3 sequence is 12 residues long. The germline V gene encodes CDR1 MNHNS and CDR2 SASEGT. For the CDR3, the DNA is TGTGCGGCCGGGGGGTATGGCTATGGCTACACCTTC. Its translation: CAAGGYGYGYTF.

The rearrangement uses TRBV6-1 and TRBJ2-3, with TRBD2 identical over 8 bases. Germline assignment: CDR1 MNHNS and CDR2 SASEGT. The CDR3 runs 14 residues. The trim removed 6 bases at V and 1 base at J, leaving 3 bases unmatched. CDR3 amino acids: CASSSGGGTDTQYF. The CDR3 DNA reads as TGTGCCAGCAGCTCCGGGGGGGGCACAGATACGCAGTATTTT.

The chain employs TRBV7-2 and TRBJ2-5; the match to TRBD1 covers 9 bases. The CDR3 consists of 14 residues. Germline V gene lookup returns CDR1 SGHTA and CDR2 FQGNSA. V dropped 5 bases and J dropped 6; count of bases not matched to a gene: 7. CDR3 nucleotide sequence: TGTGCCAGCAGCCCTAAACAGGGGGCGAAGACCCAGTACTTC. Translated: CASSPKQGAKTQYF.

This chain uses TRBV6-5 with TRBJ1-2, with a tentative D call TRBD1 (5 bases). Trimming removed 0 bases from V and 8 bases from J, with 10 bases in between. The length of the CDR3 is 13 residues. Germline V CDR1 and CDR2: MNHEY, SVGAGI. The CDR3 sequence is CASSYSGGRGYTF. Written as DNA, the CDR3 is TGTGCCAGCAGTTACTCGGGGGGAAGAGGCTACACCTTC.

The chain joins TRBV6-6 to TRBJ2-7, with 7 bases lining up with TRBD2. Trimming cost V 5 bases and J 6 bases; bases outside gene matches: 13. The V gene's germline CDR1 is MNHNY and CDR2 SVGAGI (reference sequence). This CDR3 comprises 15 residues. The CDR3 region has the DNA TGTGCCAGCAGTCCCAGGTGGGAGGGCGACGGCGAGCAGTACTTC. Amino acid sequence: CASSPRWEGDGEQYF.

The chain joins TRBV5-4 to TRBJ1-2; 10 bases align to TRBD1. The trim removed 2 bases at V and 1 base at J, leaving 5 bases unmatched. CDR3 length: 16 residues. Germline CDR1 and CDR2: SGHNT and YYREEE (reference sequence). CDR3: CASSFGTGVFNYGYTF. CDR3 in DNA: TGTGCCAGCAGCTTCGGGACAGGGGTCTTTAACTATGGCTACACCTTC.

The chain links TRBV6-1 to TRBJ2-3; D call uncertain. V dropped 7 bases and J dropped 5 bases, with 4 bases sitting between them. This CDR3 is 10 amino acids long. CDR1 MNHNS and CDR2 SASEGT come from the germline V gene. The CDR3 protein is CASNIDTQYF. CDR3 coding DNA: TGTGCCAGCAATATAGATACGCAGTATTTT.

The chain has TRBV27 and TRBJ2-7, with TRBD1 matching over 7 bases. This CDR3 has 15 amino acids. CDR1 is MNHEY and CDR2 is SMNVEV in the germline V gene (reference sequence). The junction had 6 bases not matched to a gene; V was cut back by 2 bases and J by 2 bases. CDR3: CASSLLGTATYEQYF. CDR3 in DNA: TGTGCCAGCAGTTTACTTGGGACAGCTACCTACGAGCAGTACTTC.

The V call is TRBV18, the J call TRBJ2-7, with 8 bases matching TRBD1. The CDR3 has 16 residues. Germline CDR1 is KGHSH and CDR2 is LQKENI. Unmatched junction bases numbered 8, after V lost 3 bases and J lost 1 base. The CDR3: CASSPGPGTGSYEQYF. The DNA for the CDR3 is TGTGCCAGCTCACCGGGCCCAGGGACAGGTTCCTACGAGCAGTACTTC.

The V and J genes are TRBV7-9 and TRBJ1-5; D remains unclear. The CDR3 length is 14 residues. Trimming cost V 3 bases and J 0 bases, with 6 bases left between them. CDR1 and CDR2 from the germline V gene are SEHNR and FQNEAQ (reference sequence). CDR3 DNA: TGTGCCAGCAGCTTTTCGTATAGCAATCAGCCCCAGCATTTT. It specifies CASSFSYSNQPQHF.